This T cell receptor (beta chain) derives from a study of T cell responses to AZD1222 COVID-19 vaccine. Study results and caveats: A rise in Spike-specific TCR breadth and depth followed two AZD1222 doses.

Sequencing was performed with immunoSEQ multiplex PCR; in TCRdb, only in-frame clones are kept and a portion is missing. The sample contains 70,000 or so clones, around four fifths of which appear only once. A remark on this clone: Antigen unknown.

Germline loops: CDR1 LNHNV, CDR2 YYDKDF (reference sequence). V was trimmed by 1 base and J by 7 bases, leaving 17 bases between them. The CDR3 length is 15 residues. This receptor was obtained from an adult who received the AZD1222 COVID-19 vaccine. This chain uses TRBV15 with TRBJ2-7; weak D call: TRBD2 (6 bases). Specimen: peripheral blood, collected 28 days after the second AZD1222 dose. The CDR3 is CATSRGLESTREQYF. The DNA of the CDR3 is TGTGCCACCAGCAGAGGACTAGAATCAACTAGAGAGCAGTACTTC.